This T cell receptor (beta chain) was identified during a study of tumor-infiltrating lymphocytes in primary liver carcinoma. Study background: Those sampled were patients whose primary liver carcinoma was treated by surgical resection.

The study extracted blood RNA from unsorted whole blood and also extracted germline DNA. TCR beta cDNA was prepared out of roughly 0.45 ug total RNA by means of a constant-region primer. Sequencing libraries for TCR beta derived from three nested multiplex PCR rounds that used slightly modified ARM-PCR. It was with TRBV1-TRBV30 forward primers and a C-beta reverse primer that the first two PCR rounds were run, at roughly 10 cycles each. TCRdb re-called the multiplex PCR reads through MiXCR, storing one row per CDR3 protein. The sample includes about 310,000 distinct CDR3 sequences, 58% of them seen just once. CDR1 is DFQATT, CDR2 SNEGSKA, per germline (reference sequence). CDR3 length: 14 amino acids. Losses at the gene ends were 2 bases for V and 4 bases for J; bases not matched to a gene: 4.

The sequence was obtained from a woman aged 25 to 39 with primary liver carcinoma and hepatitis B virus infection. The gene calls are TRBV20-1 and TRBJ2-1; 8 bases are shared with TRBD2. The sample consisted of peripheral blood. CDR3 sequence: CSARPAGDYNEQFF. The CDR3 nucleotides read TGCAGTGCTAGACCAGCGGGGGATTACAATGAGCAGTTCTTC.